This T cell receptor beta chain was sequenced for a study of somatic mutations in cytotoxic T cells in rheumatoid arthritis. Germline V gene lookup returns CDR1 SGHVS and CDR2 FQNEAQ. The CDR3 is 14 residues long. The ends were cut back, 1 base at V and 5 bases at J, with 11 bases in the middle. Sequenced by immunoSEQ multiplex PCR; TCRdb stores in-frame clones only, minus some. The sample shows around 20,000 clones, 70% to 90% of them seen only once. Sequencing was carried out using CD8+ T cells sorted from blood. This sequence joins TRBV7-8 and TRBJ2-5; possible D gene TRBD2, 5 bases. The sequence derives from an adult with rheumatoid arthritis. For the CDR3, the DNA is TGTGCCAGCAGCTTAGTCGGAGGCGGGGAGACCCAGTACTTC. The encoded protein is CASSLVGGGETQYF.